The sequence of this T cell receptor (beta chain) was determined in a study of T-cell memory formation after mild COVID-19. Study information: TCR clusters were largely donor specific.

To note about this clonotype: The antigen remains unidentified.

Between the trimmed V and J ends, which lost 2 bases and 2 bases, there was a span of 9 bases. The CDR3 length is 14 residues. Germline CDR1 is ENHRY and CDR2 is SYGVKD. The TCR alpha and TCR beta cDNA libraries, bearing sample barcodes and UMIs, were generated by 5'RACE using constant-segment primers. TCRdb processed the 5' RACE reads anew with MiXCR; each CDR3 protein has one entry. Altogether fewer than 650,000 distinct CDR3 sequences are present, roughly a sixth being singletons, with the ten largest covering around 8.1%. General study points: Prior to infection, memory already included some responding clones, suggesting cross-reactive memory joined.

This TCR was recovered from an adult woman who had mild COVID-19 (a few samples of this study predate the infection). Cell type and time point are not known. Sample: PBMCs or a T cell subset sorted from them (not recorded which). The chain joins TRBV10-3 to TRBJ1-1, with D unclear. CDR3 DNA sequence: TGTGCCATCAGTGAGGGCCAGACCAACACTGAAGCTTTCTTT. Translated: CAISEGQTNTEAFF.